This T cell receptor (beta chain) appears in the sequencing data of a study of shared clonotypes between healthy human individuals. The CDR3 has 12 residues. The V end was cut by 6 bases, the J end by 4 bases, with 4 bases between. Germline CDR1 reads MNHNY; CDR2 reads SVGAGI (reference sequence). Authors' methods: Filtering differed since immunoSEQ provided only junctions, with no quality scores. Assay used: immunoSEQ multiplex PCR; TCRdb lists only in-frame clones, some missing. V, J and clone size reflect that table, while D and trimming were determined from the DNA. The table records about half a million clones, around 80% of them present only once.

The V call is TRBV6-6, the J call TRBJ2-6; D uncertain. Input material: PBMCs. The receptor comes from a woman aged 40 to 55 in good health. Some clones in this sample may be carry-over from other donors' samples. CDR3: CASSPGANVLTF. In DNA, the CDR3 is TGTGCCAGCAGCCCCGGGGCCAACGTCCTGACTTTC.